The count of the clone carrying this TCR beta chain is one. Its antigen is currently unknown. Germline V gene sequence: CDR1 ENHRY, CDR2 SYGVKD. This CDR3 spans 14 amino acids. The V end was cut by 6 bases, the J end by 4 bases, with 15 bases between. The sample is drawn from a study of shared clonotypes between healthy human individuals. Study results and limitations: Despite large depth, sorted-subset datasets appeared incompletely sequenced. Limitation of the genetic and exposure-history diversity represented came from the few donors.

Donation came from healthy HIV-negative adults that had no recent acute infections or vaccinations. Each sample came from a Caucasian adult donor living in Nashville, Tennessee. The protocol was immunoSEQ multiplex PCR, while the TCRdb copy is restricted to in-frame clones and leaves out a portion. The data hold approximately 640,000 clones, with approximately 75% observed a single time. Sequencing input: memory CD4+ T cells sorted from blood. Noted subset: CD45RA-negative fraction. The J gene is TRBJ1-2, the V gene TRBV10-3, with TRBD1 as a possible D gene (6 bases). The sequence derives from a woman in her twenties or thirties in good health. CDR3 loop: CAIRKQGLAYGYTF. The CDR3 region has the DNA TGTGCCATCAGAAAACAGGGTTTAGCCTATGGCTACACCTTC.